The 29 T cell receptor beta chains reported below all come from one sample, sequenced in a study of T cell changes during pregnancy in multiple sclerosis (dated by TCRdb to between 2018 and 2021). Library preparation was by the immunoSEQ multiplex PCR assay. This immuneACCESS table, as held by TCRdb, lists in-frame sequences with V and J called but not all clones. Of the missing ones, under half trace to an unresolved V gene in checked studies; the others have no known cause. The table for this sample lists more than 60,000 clones; 91% of them were counted only once. In total, the top ten clones hold about 0.85% of the sample. The source material was peripheral blood, sampled before pregnancy. The origin of the receptors is a female donor with multiple sclerosis, enrolled in a pregnancy study.

V is TRBV6-4 and J is TRBJ2-3; 11 bases align to TRBD2. CDR3 size: 16 residues. Germline assignment: CDR1 MRHNA and CDR2 SNTAGT. The ends lost 4 bases at V and 2 bases at J; junction bases unmatched: 5. CDR3 nucleotides: TGTGCCAGCAGTGTTCTAGCGGGGGGCCTCACAGATACGCAGTATTTT. Protein: CASSVLAGGLTDTQYF.

The chain is built from TRBV18 and TRBJ1-2; 9 nucleotides agree with TRBD1. The V gene's germline CDR1 is KGHSH and CDR2 LQKENI. The CDR3 is 14 amino acids. The junction had 6 bases not matched to a gene; V was cut back by 6 bases and J by 4 bases. This chain's CDR3 is CASSPDRGSYGYTF. In DNA form, the CDR3 reads TGTGCCAGCTCGCCGGACAGGGGAAGCTATGGCTACACCTTC.

The rearrangement joins TRBV7-6 to TRBJ2-5, with D unresolved. Germline V gene data show CDR1 as SGHVS and CDR2 as FNYEAQ. The CDR3 runs 13 residues. V shed 1 base and J shed 1 base, with 4 bases lying between them. This CDR3 is CASSLVVQETQYF. CDR3 coding DNA: TGTGCCAGCAGCTTAGTAGTCCAAGAGACCCAGTACTTC.

This rearrangement joins TRBV2 to TRBJ2-7, with TRBD1 identical over 7 bases. The CDR3 runs to 16 residues. Germline-derived CDR1 and CDR2 are SNHLY and FYNNEI. V was pared by 6 bases and J by 4 bases, with 15 bases of the junction left unmatched. This CDR3 is CASRESAATGSYEQYF. DNA for the CDR3: TGTGCCAGCAGAGAAAGTGCCGCGACAGGGTCATACGAGCAGTACTTC. The full variable domain, in which reference TRBV2 and TRBJ2-7 provide the parts outside the CDR3, is EPEVTQTPSHQVTQMGQEVILRCVPISNHLYFYWYRQILGQKVEFLVSFYNNEISEKSEIFDDQFSVERPDGSNFTLKIRSTKLEDSAMYFCASRESAATGSYEQYFGPGTRLTVT.

This rearrangement joins TRBV19 to TRBJ1-2, with a weak D call TRBD1 (5 bases). Germline CDR1 is LNHDA and CDR2 is SQIVND (reference sequence). The CDR3 sequence is 13 residues long. Trimming shortened V by 3 bases and J by 4 bases, and 9 bases separated the two germline ends. This CDR3 is CASSIQGGYGYTF. CDR3 sequence (DNA): TGTGCCAGTAGTATCCAGGGTGGCTATGGCTACACCTTC.

This CDR3 is CAWSGRNTEAFF. CDR3 DNA: TGTGCCTGGAGTGGCAGGAACACTGAAGCTTTCTTT. This chain links TRBV30 with TRBJ1-1; D unresolved. The germline CDR1 and CDR2 sequences are GTSNPN and SVGIG (reference sequence). The CDR3 totals 12 residues. The V end was cut by 1 base, the J end by 1 base, with 4 bases between.

The chain carries TRBV7-8 and TRBJ2-2; D possibly corresponds to TRBD1 (5 bases). The CDR3 consists of 15 residues. V was pared by 2 bases and J by 1 base, with 8 bases between. Germline lookup yields CDR1 SGHVS and CDR2 FQNEAQ. The CDR3 DNA sequence: TGTGCCAGCAGCTTAAGGGGCGGGAACACCGGGGAGCTGTTTTTT. Protein product: CASSLRGGNTGELFF. Based on the CDR3 plus reference TRBV7-8 and TRBJ2-2, the full variable domain is GAGVSQSPRYKVAKRGQDVALRCDPISGHVSLFWYQQALGQGPEFLTYFQNEAQLDKSGLPSDRFFAERPEGSVSTLKIQRTQQEDSAVYLCASSLRGGNTGELFFGEGSRLTVL.

This sequence joins TRBV2 and TRBJ1-1; weak D call: TRBD1 (6 bases). Looked up from germline, CDR1 is SNHLY and CDR2 is FYNNEI. The CDR3 consists of 15 residues. V lost 3 bases and J 5 bases, leaving 16 bases between the germline ends. The CDR3 sequence: CASSDIGGGRTEAFF. DNA for the CDR3: TGTGCCAGCAGTGATATAGGGGGGGGACGAACTGAAGCTTTCTTT.

This clone was counted a few times. The V gene is TRBV18, the J gene TRBJ1-3; D uncertain. Deletions cut 3 bases from V and 0 bases from J, with 9 bases between. The CDR3 consists of 15 residues. Looked up from germline, CDR1 is KGHSH and CDR2 is LQKENI. The CDR3 bases are TGTGCCAGCTCACCGTTACAGAGCTCTGGAAACACCATATATTTT. This gives the protein CASSPLQSSGNTIYF.

J is TRBJ1-4 and V is TRBV5-1; a weak D match, TRBD1 (6 bases). V was shortened by 7 bases and J by 1 base, with 8 bases between the two germline ends. Germline V gene data show CDR1 as SGHRS and CDR2 as YFSETQ. The CDR3 is 13 amino acids. The CDR3: CASRRGTNEKLFF. Here the CDR3 DNA reads TGCGCCAGCCGCAGGGGAACTAATGAAAAACTGTTTTTT.

The gene calls are TRBV19 and TRBJ1-2; 9 bases agree with TRBD1. Losses at the gene ends were 3 bases for V and 3 bases for J; bases not matched to a gene: 2. The CDR3 sequence is 14 residues long. Germline V CDR1 and CDR2: LNHDA, SQIVND (reference sequence). The CDR3 protein is CASSITGGDYGYTF. The CDR3 nucleotides are TGTGCCAGTAGTATTACAGGGGGCGACTATGGCTACACCTTC.

V and J are TRBV4-2 and TRBJ2-3; 9 positions agree with TRBD2. The trim removed 0 bases at V and 5 bases at J, leaving 9 bases unmatched. The CDR3 runs to 17 residues. Germline assignment: CDR1 LGHNA and CDR2 YNFKEQ. The chain's CDR3 is CASSQEWAGGVKDTQYF. CDR3 DNA: TGTGCCAGCAGCCAAGAATGGGCGGGGGGGGTGAAAGATACGCAGTATTTT.

The genes are TRBV27 and TRBJ2-2, with D possibly matching TRBD2 (6 bases). The V end was cut by 4 bases, the J end by 5 bases, with 11 bases between. The CDR3 runs 14 residues. The germline CDR1 and CDR2 sequences are MNHEY and SMNVEV (reference sequence). The CDR3 bases are TGTGCCAGCAGTTACCCAGGGACTACCGGGGAGCTGTTTTTT. It specifies CASSYPGTTGELFF.

The chain recombines TRBV5-1 with TRBJ1-1; tentative D call: TRBD1 (5 bases). Germline V CDR1 and CDR2: SGHRS, YFSETQ. Between the trimmed V and J ends, which lost 0 bases and 4 bases, there was a span of 16 bases. This CDR3 comprises 16 residues. The CDR3 loop is CASSLAPGGVGTEAFF. The CDR3 DNA follows: TGCGCCAGCAGCTTGGCCCCGGGGGGGGTGGGCACTGAAGCTTTCTTT.

The rearrangement links TRBV29-1 to TRBJ1-1; D might be TRBD1 (5 bases). Trimming cost V 6 bases and J 4 bases, with 12 bases left between them. The CDR3 has 12 residues. From germline, CDR1 is SQVTM and CDR2 ANQGSEA. The CDR3 loop is CSVTAQGTEAFF. DNA for the CDR3: TGCAGCGTGACAGCCCAGGGCACTGAAGCTTTCTTT. The full variable domain, with the rest looked up from reference TRBV29-1 and TRBJ1-1, is SAVISQKPSRDICQRGTSLTIQCQVDSQVTMMFWYRQQPGQSLTLIATANQGSEATYESGFVIDKFPISRPNLTFSTLTVSNMSPEDSSIYLCSVTAQGTEAFFGQGTRLTVV.

The chain combines TRBV6-5 with TRBJ1-5; 8 bases match TRBD1. V shed 5 bases and J 6 bases; nucleotides not matched to a gene: 9. The CDR3 length is 15 residues. Germline lookup yields CDR1 MNHEY and CDR2 SVGAGI. The CDR3 DNA is TGTGCCAGCAGTGCGACAGGGGAAGGGGGTCAGCCCCAGCATTTT. As protein: CASSATGEGGQPQHF.

The chain combines TRBV7-3 with TRBJ2-3; 9 positions agree with TRBD2. J was trimmed by 2 bases and V by 1 base; bases with no gene match: 10. The CDR3 sequence is 18 residues long. Germline V gene data show CDR1 as SGHTA and CDR2 as FQGTGA. The CDR3 loop reads CASSLSGSGGRFTDTQYF. The CDR3, as DNA: TGTGCCAGCAGCTTAAGCGGCAGCGGGGGGCGATTCACAGATACGCAGTATTTT.

CDR3 DNA: TGTGCCATCGCCACCGGAGGGGACACTGAAGCTTTCTTT. It specifies CAIATGGDTEAFF. The chain carries TRBV6-5 and TRBJ1-1; TRBD1 might be the D (5 bases). Trimming took off 10 bases at V and 3 bases at J, with 15 bases between the two ends. Germline V gene data show CDR1 as MNHEY and CDR2 as SVGAGI. The CDR3 totals 13 residues.

This chain links TRBV6-5 with TRBJ1-4; D call uncertain. Trimming removed 8 bases from V and 3 bases from J, with 10 bases in between. CDR1 is MNHEY, CDR2 SVGAGI, per germline. This CDR3 region has 13 residues. The CDR3 nucleotides read TGTGCCAGCCGACAATTGGCTAATGAAAAACTGTTTTTT. Its translation: CASRQLANEKLFF.

The V call is TRBV6-4, the J call TRBJ1-2; the D gene is possibly TRBD1 (6 bases). CDR3 size: 14 residues. CDR1 and CDR2 from the germline V gene are MRHNA and SNTAGT. V lost 4 bases, J lost 5 bases, and 14 bases lay in between. The CDR3, as DNA: TGTGCCAGCAGTGGTGGACCCGGGACATATGGCTACACCTTC. Its protein is CASSGGPGTYGYTF.

V is TRBV7-9 and J is TRBJ2-2; 12 bases are shared with TRBD2. CDR3 length: 16 residues. CDR1 is SEHNR, CDR2 FQNEAQ, per germline (reference sequence). V was clipped by 7 bases and J by 4 bases; unmatched bases: 7. CDR3 nucleotide sequence: TGTGCCAGCACGGTGCCTAGCGGGGGGGGCACCGGGGAGCTGTTTTTT. It is translated as CASTVPSGGGTGELFF.

The V call is TRBV7-2, the J call TRBJ1-3; D is ambiguous. The germline V and J ends were trimmed by 4 bases and 0 bases, with 7 bases remaining between them. CDR1 and CDR2 from the germline V gene are SGHTA and FQGNSA. The CDR3 extends over 14 amino acids. The DNA for the CDR3 is TGTGCCAGCAGCTCTGATAGCTCTGGAAACACCATATATTTT. Protein: CASSSDSSGNTIYF.

V and J are TRBV14 and TRBJ2-7, with 9 bases lining up with TRBD1. The CDR3 sequence is 15 residues long. Germline V gene sequence: CDR1 SGHDN, CDR2 FVKESK. V gave up 3 bases and J gave up 4 bases; unmatched junction bases: 7. The CDR3 region is CASSHLDRGFYEQYF. The CDR3 DNA reads as TGTGCCAGCAGCCATTTGGACAGGGGATTTTACGAGCAGTACTTC.

The V call is TRBV19, the J call TRBJ2-1, with D possibly being TRBD2 (5 bases). In germline, CDR1 is LNHDA, CDR2 SQIVND (reference sequence). Trimming took 7 bases from V and 0 from J, leaving 10 bases between them. The CDR3 is made up of 14 amino acids. The CDR3 spells CASMRDSSYNEQFF. The DNA for the CDR3 is TGTGCCAGTATGAGGGATAGCTCCTACAATGAGCAGTTCTTC.

The V and J genes are TRBV11-2 and TRBJ1-2; 9 bases fit TRBD1. Per germline, CDR1 SGHAT and CDR2 FQNNGV. V dropped 5 bases and J dropped 5; count of bases not matched to a gene: 6. The CDR3 sequence is 14 residues long. The CDR3 bases are TGTGCCAGCAGCGCCCAGACAGGGGGTTATGGCTACACCTTC. It translates to CASSAQTGGYGYTF.

DNA for the CDR3: TGTGCCAGCAGCGTAGTCGGGTCCTCTAGCACAGATACGCAGTATTTT. It yields the protein CASSVVGSSSTDTQYF. The chain combines TRBV9 with TRBJ2-3; D unclear. The CDR3 spans 16 residues. Trimming pared 0 bases from V and 0 bases from J, leaving 11 bases between. Germline V gene data show CDR1 as SGDLS and CDR2 as YYNGEE.

Only a few counts were recorded for this clone. This chain joins TRBV11-2 and TRBJ1-6; D is unclear. This CDR3 has 12 residues. Per the germline V gene, CDR1 is SGHAT and CDR2 is FQNNGV. Trimming pared 5 bases from V and 9 bases from J, leaving 8 bases between. In DNA form, the CDR3 reads TGTGCCAGCAGCGGCAGTCCTTCACCCCTCCACTTT. Translation gives CASSGSPSPLHF.

The chain couples TRBV5-6 to TRBJ1-2; 8 bases agree with TRBD1. The CDR3 runs to 14 residues. Germline assignment: CDR1 SGHDT and CDR2 YYEEEE. V shed 4 bases, J shed 3 bases, and the junction held 5 bases outside the gene matches. This CDR3 reads CASSGQGGDYGYTF. For the CDR3, the DNA is TGTGCCAGCAGCGGACAGGGAGGGGACTATGGCTACACCTTC. The variable domain in full, with the rest retrieved from reference TRBV5-6 and TRBJ1-2, is DAGVTQSPTHLIKTRGQQVTLRCSPKSGHDTVSWYQQALGQGPQFIFQYYEEEERQRGNFPDRFSGHQFPNYSSELNVNALLLGDSALYLCASSGQGGDYGYTFGSGTRLTVV.

The chain joins TRBV14 to TRBJ1-1, with a possible D match to TRBD1 (5 bases). V was shortened by 1 base and J by 0 bases, with 9 bases between the two germline ends. There are 15 residues in the CDR3. Germline values: CDR1 SGHDN, CDR2 FVKESK. The CDR3 DNA is TGTGCCAGCAGCCAAGGTCCAGGGTTGAACACTGAAGCTTTCTTT. Translation gives CASSQGPGLNTEAFF.